This T cell receptor (beta chain) was identified in a study of control samples from healthy donors and cancer patients. V lost 0 bases, J lost 5 bases, and 14 bases lay in between. Germline CDR1 is SGHTA and CDR2 is FQGNSA. The CDR3 is 16 amino acids. Assay: immunoSEQ multiplex PCR; the TCRdb copy retains only in-frame clones and omits some. The sample lists around 59,000 clones; around 90% were seen once. This sequence originates from a man between 40 and 49 years old with colorectal cancer. The chain carries TRBV7-2 and TRBJ2-1; possible D gene TRBD2, 5 bases. Sequences were obtained from PBMCs. The CDR3 here is CASSLAISGRNNEQFF. CDR3 coding DNA: TGTGCCAGCAGCTTAGCTATCAGTGGGAGAAACAATGAGCAGTTCTTC.